This record concerns one T cell receptor (beta chain) sequence. The CDR3 is 13 amino acids. The V and J ends lost 6 bases and 5 bases respectively, with 13 bases between them. Per germline, CDR1 LNHDA and CDR2 SQIVND (reference sequence). The sample comes from a study of shared clonotypes between healthy human individuals. The method was immunoSEQ multiplex PCR; TCRdb's version includes in-frame clones alone and lacks a portion of them. The repertoire holds under 200,000 clones, over 80% seen once, with about 0.07% in the top ten. The origin of this receptor is a woman in her twenties or thirties in good health. The chain links TRBV19 to TRBJ1-1, with no clear D. Sequencing input: naive CD4+ T cells sorted from blood. As for subset: CD45RA+ positively selected. CDR3 in DNA: TGTGCCAGTAGCAGAACACATCAAACTGAAGCTTTCTTT. It translates to CASSRTHQTEAFF.